This T cell receptor beta chain emerged from a study of naive and memory T cell subsets (dated by TCRdb to the late 2010s). Background for the entire study: Sorted naive and memory T cell subsets from peripheral blood were analyzed in the study using a UMI-based, open-source pipeline for TCR alpha and beta sequencing. Complete agreement was observed between the functional CMV T cell responses and the IgG serology results. RNA was DNase-treated and reverse transcribed with TCR constant-region primers, mostly using SuperScript III. Study-wide conclusions, independent of this receptor: RNA-based TCR counts may be affected by expression changes linked to T cell activation and differentiation. Each clonotype was defined as a single alpha or beta chain sequence rather than as a paired alpha/beta receptor. TCR abundance followed a power law with an exponent that was different for naive and memory subsets but consistent across the three individuals. In both CD4 and CD8 cells, the Gini index increased while Shannon and inverse Simpson diversity decreased from naive through CM, EM and EMRA. After error correction, only a single occurrence was seen for over 95% of naive TCR sequences, so much steeper abundance distributions were produced than in memory subsets. The repertoire findings for the naive and memory subsets could not be validated against a ground truth, as none was available. A few larger clonotypes were present in naive repertoires, particularly the CD8 repertoires, and these clonotypes were possibly memory cells re-expressing CD45RA.

From the second PCR step on, the TCR alpha and beta chain libraries were amplified in separate reactions. To determine each donor's CMV status, fresh PBMCs were stimulated overnight with CMV viral lysate, and IFNgamma production from CD4+ T cells was then assessed. Using Miltenyi beads, CD4 T cells were first positively selected, and CD8 T cells were then positively selected from the CD4-negative fraction. Cells were stained for CD3, CD4, CD8, CD45RA, CD27 and a live/dead dye and were sorted on a BD Aria II into four subsets based on CD45RA and CD27. A few healthy volunteers provided blood, and the blood of each volunteer was split into CD4 and CD8 T cells and then into four differentiation subsets. Approximately 120 ml of peripheral blood was drawn per donor, and PBMC were isolated by Ficoll-Paque PLUS density-gradient centrifugation. Sorted cells were lysed in RLT buffer, and RNA was extracted with a Qiagen RNeasy kit and stored at -80°C.

Libraries were constructed by UMI-ligation and nested PCR. The beta constant-region primer consisted of an equimolar mixture of two oligonucleotides that together covered TRBC1 and TRBC2. The ligated cDNA went through four rounds of PCR with nested alpha and beta constant-region primers together with the SP2 primer. A single-stranded oligonucleotide bearing the SP2 primer plus a 12-nucleotide UMI was ligated onto the 3' end of the cDNA by T4 RNA ligase 1. Incubation of the ligation reaction lasted 20-24 hours at 16 degrees C. PCR2 was typically run as a SYBR Green qPCR and stopped at a predetermined threshold to prevent over-amplification. Apart from the first purification, every purification step used Agencourt AMPure XP magnetic beads. Libraries were quantified by Qubit and checked on a TapeStation, with a main peak expected near 650 bp. Pooled libraries were sequenced on an Illumina MiSeq using v2 2x251 paired-end kits, and typically roughly 0.85-2 million reads were obtained per sample. Each sample was pooled at approximately 4.3 nM, and roughly 4.5-7% PhiX was included to help cluster recognition. In the paper's pipeline: FASTQ reads processed by Demultiplexor were assigned V and J genes by Decombinator through tag matching that tolerated a single base-pair mismatch. Collapsinator used UMIs to correct both sequencing errors and frequency errors arising from PCR heterogeneity. TCRs were translated and CDR3s were extracted from the conserved cysteine to the FGXG phenylalanine by CDR3Translator, with non-productive sequences being flagged. Gini, Shannon entropy and inverse Simpson indices were calculated on repertoires that had been subsampled to equal numbers of UMI-defined TCRs. Within the linear range, a power law was fitted to clonotype abundance distributions using maximum likelihood. When run on a single naive CD8 sample, MIGEC and the pipeline yielded similar UMI counts, similar unique TCR numbers and similar clonal distributions. In one analysis, naive TCRs that were also found in any memory subset of the same donor were excluded from the naive repertoire. A set of several thousand CMV-associated CDR3 sequences, compiled from VDJdb and a published dataset, was used to search the repertoires. TCRdb cleaned the public reads at Q25 with fastp, built clones with MiXCR and kept in-frame beta chains. Under each unique CDR3 protein, matching rows form one entry showing the most common genes and DNA. TCRdb assigned the V and J calls; the authors' analysis was not used. The sample contains roughly 150,000 distinct CDR3 sequences, 22% of them found a single time. Of the sample, over 0.09% is held by the ten largest clones.

This clonotype turned up a few times. Its cognate antigen has yet to be identified. Within one base of it there is no much larger clone, and no base qualities were kept. Sequences were obtained from naive CD4+ T cells from blood. In the paper's terms, the cell subset or site label means: naive T cells, CD45RA high CD27+. The TCR sequence derives from a human donor in good health.

The nucleotides read TGCGCCAGCAGCTCCACACCTAGTGCCACCGGGGAGCTGTTTTTT. The resulting protein is CASSSTPSATGELFF. The receptor chain draws on TRBV5-1 and TRBJ2-2, with the D gene not confidently named. Including the terminal cysteine and phenylalanine, the CDR3 comprises 15 residues. Only the CDR3 region is kept as DNA, spanning 45 bases read in frame from base 1. The germline ends are 13 bases apart after V is trimmed by 3 bases and J by 4 bases. From a lookup of the germline V gene, CDR1 and CDR2 are SGHRS and YFSETQ.